These 18 T cell receptor beta chains were sequenced from one sample in a study of response to subunit inactivated influenza vaccine. TCRdb independently ran MiXCR on the RT-PCR reads; one entry per CDR3 protein. The data show roughly 550,000 distinct CDR3 sequences, with 20% to 25% seen just once and 2.5% to 3.5% held by the top ten. This same sample was also taken into another study, of T cells expressing NK-cell markers. That study adds: The authors generated TCR beta cDNA through 5'RACE template switching with UMIs.

Source: CD4+ T cells sorted from PBMCs, taken 11 to 12 days after vaccination. All receptors come from a man in his forties or fifties who received an inactivated influenza vaccine.

The table lists this clonotype with a few counts. The chain carries TRBV20-1 and TRBJ2-3; the D is unclear. The V and J ends lost 2 bases and 0 bases respectively, with 12 bases between them. Germline V lookup: CDR1 DFQATT, CDR2 SNEGSKA (reference sequence). The CDR3 is 15 residues long. In nucleotides, the CDR3 is TGCAGTGCTAGATTAGCCTCCTACAGCACAGATACGCAGTATTTT. Encoded protein: CSARLASYSTDTQYF.

This clonotype came up a few times. The genes are TRBV20-1 and TRBJ2-5, with TRBD2 matching 9 bases. Trimming cost V 3 bases and J 3 bases; bases outside gene matches: 5. The CDR3 has 14 residues. The V gene's germline CDR1 is DFQATT and CDR2 SNEGSKA (reference sequence). As DNA, the CDR3 is TGCAGTGCTAGGTCGACTAGCGGCAAAGAGACCCAGTACTTC. It encodes CSARSTSGKETQYF.

This clonotype came up a few times. The chain employs TRBV2 and TRBJ1-2, with 9 bases identical to TRBD1. Germline CDR1 and CDR2: SNHLY and FYNNEI. The CDR3 contains 13 residues. J lost 5 bases, V lost 6 bases, and 4 bases had no gene match. The CDR3 reads CASSGTGFYGYTF. DNA for the CDR3: TGTGCCAGCAGCGGGACAGGGTTTTATGGCTACACCTTC.

A few counts support this clonotype. V and J are TRBV28 and TRBJ2-4, with 8 bases identical to TRBD2. V was clipped by 5 bases and J by 5 bases; unmatched bases: 5. Per the germline V gene, CDR1 is MDHEN and CDR2 is SYDVKM. The CDR3 is made up of 14 amino acids. The CDR3 bases are TGTGCCAGCAGTCGGACTAGCTCCCAAAACATTCAGTACTTC. The encoded protein is CASSRTSSQNIQYF.

The V and J genes are TRBV7-2 and TRBJ2-5, with D possibly matching TRBD1 (6 bases). The V and J ends lost 0 bases and 1 base respectively, with 12 bases between them. Germline V gene sequence: CDR1 SGHTA, CDR2 FQGNSA. CDR3 length equals 16 residues. In DNA, the CDR3 is TGTGCCAGCAGCTTAGCTTCAGGGGAAGGCCAAGAGACCCAGTACTTC. Its translation: CASSLASGEGQETQYF.

The chain is built from TRBV9 and TRBJ2-2; 7 bases are shared with TRBD1. Trimming removed 2 bases from V and 5 bases from J; junction bases left unmatched: 6. The CDR3 spans 15 residues. Per the germline V gene, CDR1 is SGDLS and CDR2 is YYNGEE. CDR3 amino acids: CASSVSGQQTGELFF. The CDR3 bases are TGTGCCAGCAGCGTTTCGGGACAGCAGACCGGGGAGCTGTTTTTT.

This clonotype was recorded once. CDR3: CSASPGANNYGYTF. The CDR3 DNA is TGCAGTGCTAGTCCCGGTGCCAATAACTATGGCTACACCTTC. This chain links TRBV20-1 with TRBJ1-2; D is undetermined. The V gene's germline CDR1 is DFQATT and CDR2 SNEGSKA (reference sequence). Trimming left V 3 bases short and J 1 base short, with 12 bases between. This CDR3 comprises 14 residues.

The V gene is TRBV6-1, the J gene TRBJ1-5; TRBD1 is a possible D gene (6 bases). The CDR3 is 14 amino acids. The ends were cut back, 7 bases at V and 3 bases at J, with 13 bases in the middle. CDR1 is MNHNS, CDR2 SASEGT, per germline. CDR3 in amino acids: CASNKTGINQPQHF. CDR3 DNA: TGTGCCAGCAATAAGACAGGCATCAATCAGCCCCAGCATTTT.

This clonotype showed up many times. V is TRBV12-3 or TRBV12-4 and J is TRBJ1-1; no reliable D call. This CDR3 is 13 amino acids long. The V gene lost 6 bases and the J gene lost 4 bases, with 12 bases spanning the gap. Here the CDR3 DNA reads TGTGCCAGCAGATTGGACGGTCCCACTGAAGCTTTCTTT. Its protein is CASRLDGPTEAFF.

The CDR3 nucleotides are TGTGCCAGTAGTTCGGGGACAGGGATAAAGACTGAAGCTTTCTTT. It translates to CASSSGTGIKTEAFF. The rearrangement uses TRBV19 and TRBJ1-1, with 9 bases matching TRBD1. Germline CDR1 is LNHDA and CDR2 is SQIVND (reference sequence). CDR3 length: 15 amino acids. Losses at the gene ends were 5 bases for V and 5 bases for J; bases not matched to a gene: 9. Full variable domain (outside the CDR3, taken from reference TRBV19 and TRBJ1-1): DGGITQSPKYLFRKEGQNVTLSCEQNLNHDAMYWYRQDPGQGLRLIYYSQIVNDFQKGDIAEGYSVSREKKESFPLTVTSAQKNPTAFYLCASSSGTGIKTEAFFGQGTRLTVV.

The V and J genes are TRBV7-2 and TRBJ2-3; 7 bases map to TRBD2. The ends lost 5 bases at V and 10 bases at J; junction bases unmatched: 18. Looked up from germline, CDR1 is SGHTA and CDR2 is FQGNSA. The CDR3 spans 16 residues. The CDR3 nucleotides read TGTGCCAGCAGCATCGGACTCTCTTCTATGGGAGGGGCGCAGTATTTT. Translated: CASSIGLSSMGGAQYF. Based on the CDR3 plus reference TRBV7-2 and TRBJ2-3, the full variable domain is GAGVSQSPSNKVTEKGKDVELRCDPISGHTALYWYRQSLGQGLEFLIYFQGNSAPDKSGLPSDRFSAERTGGSVSTLTIQRTQQEDSAVYLCASSIGLSSMGGAQYFGPGTRLTVL.

This chain links TRBV4-1 with TRBJ1-1, with TRBD1 matching 10 bases. The junction had 16 bases not matched to a gene; V was cut back by 3 bases and J by 12 bases. CDR3 length: 16 residues. CDR1 MGHRA and CDR2 YSYEKL come from the germline V gene. The CDR3 bases are TGCGCCAGCAGCCACCCCCAGGGACAGGGGCGAGGTAGAACTTTCTTT. This gives the protein CASSHPQGQGRGRTFF.

The chain combines TRBV15 with TRBJ2-1, with TRBD1 matching 8 bases. The CDR3 sequence is 20 residues long. CDR1 and CDR2 (germline): LNHNV, YYDKDF (reference sequence). Unmatched junction bases numbered 22, after V lost 6 bases and J lost 3 bases. CDR3 sequence (DNA): TGTGCCACCAGTTCAGCGACAGGGGTGAACTGGGTTTTCGGCTACAATGAGCAGTTCTTC. This gives the protein CATSSATGVNWVFGYNEQFF.

The chain is built from TRBV4-2 and TRBJ1-2; 7 bases fit TRBD1. Germline V gene data show CDR1 as LGHNA and CDR2 as YNFKEQ. The CDR3 contains 15 residues. Losses at the gene ends were 4 bases for V and 2 bases for J; bases not matched to a gene: 7. CDR3 sequence reads: CASSPSGTANYGYTF. The CDR3 DNA follows: TGTGCCAGCAGCCCATCTGGGACAGCCAACTATGGCTACACCTTC.

The chain combines TRBV10-3 with TRBJ2-5, with 8 bases that match TRBD2. The CDR3 has 13 amino acids. In germline, CDR1 is ENHRY, CDR2 SYGVKD. Germline trimming cut 6 bases from V and 0 bases from J; bases unmatched to any gene: 0. The CDR3 sequence is CAISGGDQETQYF. The CDR3 coding sequence is TGTGCCATCAGCGGGGGGGACCAAGAGACCCAGTACTTC.

In its sample, this clonotype was seen many times. The rearrangement joins TRBV29-1 to TRBJ1-5, with 9 bases identical to TRBD1. V was clipped by 5 bases and J by 3 bases; unmatched bases: 2. The CDR3 covers 13 residues. Germline CDR1 is SQVTM and CDR2 is ANQGSEA. The CDR3 bases are TGCAGCGTTACAGGGGGCTTCAATCAGCCCCAGCATTTT. The encoded protein is CSVTGGFNQPQHF.

This clonotype occurred a few times. The genes are TRBV5-1 and TRBJ1-1; D remains ambiguous. CDR1 and CDR2 (germline): SGHRS, YFSETQ. Trimming took off 7 bases at V and 0 bases at J, with 10 bases between the two ends. The CDR3 sequence is 13 residues long. The CDR3 bases are TGCGCCAGCGGAACAGCTATGAACACTGAAGCTTTCTTT. Its translation is CASGTAMNTEAFF.

This clonotype was observed a handful of times. The chain links TRBV11-3 to TRBJ2-3, with 8 bases that match TRBD1. After removal of 6 bases from V and 6 bases from J, the junction contained 5 bases not matched to a gene. The CDR3 extends over 13 amino acids. CDR1 and CDR2 (germline): SGHNT, YENEEA. The CDR3 sequence is CASSHQGADTQYF. For the CDR3, the DNA is TGTGCCAGCAGTCACCAGGGGGCCGATACGCAGTATTTT.